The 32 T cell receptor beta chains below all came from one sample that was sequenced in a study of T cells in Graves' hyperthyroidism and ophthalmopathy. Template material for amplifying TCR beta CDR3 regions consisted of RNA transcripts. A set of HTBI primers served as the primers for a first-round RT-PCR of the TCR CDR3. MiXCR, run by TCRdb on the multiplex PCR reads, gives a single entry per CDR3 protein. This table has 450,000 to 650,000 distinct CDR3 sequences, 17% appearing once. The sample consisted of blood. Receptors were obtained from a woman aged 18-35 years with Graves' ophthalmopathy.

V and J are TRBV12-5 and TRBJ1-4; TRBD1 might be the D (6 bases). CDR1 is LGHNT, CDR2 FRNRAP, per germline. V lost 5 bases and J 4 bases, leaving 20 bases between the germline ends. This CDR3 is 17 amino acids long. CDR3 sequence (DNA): TGTGCTAGTGGTCTAGGAGGGGGGGCCCTCCATAATGAAAAACTGTTTTTT. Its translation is CASGLGGGALHNEKLFF.

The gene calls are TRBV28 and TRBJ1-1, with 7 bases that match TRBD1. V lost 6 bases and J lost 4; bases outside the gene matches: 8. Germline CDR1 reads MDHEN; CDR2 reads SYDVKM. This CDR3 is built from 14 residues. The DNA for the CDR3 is TGTGCCAGCAGATACAGGGGTCGGATCACTGAAGCTTTCTTT. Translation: CASRYRGRITEAFF.

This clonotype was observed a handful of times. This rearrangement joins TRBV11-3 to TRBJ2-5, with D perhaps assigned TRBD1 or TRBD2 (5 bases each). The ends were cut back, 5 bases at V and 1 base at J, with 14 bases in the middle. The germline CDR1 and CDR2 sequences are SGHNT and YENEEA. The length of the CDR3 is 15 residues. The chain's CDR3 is CASSANGGSQETQYF. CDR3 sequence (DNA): TGTGCCAGCAGCGCCAATGGGGGATCCCAAGAGACCCAGTACTTC.

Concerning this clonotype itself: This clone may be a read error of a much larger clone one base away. CDR3 protein: CASSYGSANTEAFF. Here the CDR3 DNA reads TGTGCCAGCAGTTACGGCAGTGCGAACACTGAAGCTTTCTTT. The chain has TRBV6-5 and TRBJ1-1; D is unclear. The CDR3 runs 14 residues. Trimming removed 2 bases at V and 1 base at J, with 8 bases between. Looked up from germline, CDR1 is MNHEY and CDR2 is SVGAGI.

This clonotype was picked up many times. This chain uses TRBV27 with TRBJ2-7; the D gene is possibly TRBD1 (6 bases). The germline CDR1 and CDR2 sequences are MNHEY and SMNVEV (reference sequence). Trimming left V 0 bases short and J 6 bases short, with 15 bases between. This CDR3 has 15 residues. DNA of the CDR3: TGTGCCAGCAGTTTATCGGGTAGGGGGTCGAGCGAGCAGTACTTC. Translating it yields CASSLSGRGSSEQYF.

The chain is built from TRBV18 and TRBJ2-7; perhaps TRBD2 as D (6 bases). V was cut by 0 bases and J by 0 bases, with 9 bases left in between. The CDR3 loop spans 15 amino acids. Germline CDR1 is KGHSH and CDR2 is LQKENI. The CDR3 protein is CASSPPGDFSYEQYF. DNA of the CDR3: TGTGCCAGCTCACCACCGGGGGACTTCTCCTACGAGCAGTACTTC.

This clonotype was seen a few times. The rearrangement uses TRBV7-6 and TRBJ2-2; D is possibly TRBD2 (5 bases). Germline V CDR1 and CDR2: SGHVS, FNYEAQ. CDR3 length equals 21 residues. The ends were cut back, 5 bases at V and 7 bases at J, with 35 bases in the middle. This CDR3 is CASSPSPWPIRTDPGDGELFF. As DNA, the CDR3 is TGTGCCAGCAGCCCCTCCCCATGGCCTATTAGGACTGACCCTGGCGACGGGGAGCTGTTTTTT.

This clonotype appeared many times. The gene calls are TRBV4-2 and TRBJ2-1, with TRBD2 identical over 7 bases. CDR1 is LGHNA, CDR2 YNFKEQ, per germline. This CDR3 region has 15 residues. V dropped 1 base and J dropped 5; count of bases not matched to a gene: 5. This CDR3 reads CASSQALAEHNEQFF. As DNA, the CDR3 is TGTGCCAGCAGCCAAGCCCTAGCGGAGCACAATGAGCAGTTCTTC.

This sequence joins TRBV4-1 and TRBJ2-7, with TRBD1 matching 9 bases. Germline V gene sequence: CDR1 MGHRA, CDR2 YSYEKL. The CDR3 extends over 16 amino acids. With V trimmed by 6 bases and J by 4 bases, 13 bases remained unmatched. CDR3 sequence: CASSQIAGTGFYEQYF. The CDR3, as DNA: TGCGCCAGCAGTCAGATTGCCGGGACAGGGTTTTACGAGCAGTACTTC.

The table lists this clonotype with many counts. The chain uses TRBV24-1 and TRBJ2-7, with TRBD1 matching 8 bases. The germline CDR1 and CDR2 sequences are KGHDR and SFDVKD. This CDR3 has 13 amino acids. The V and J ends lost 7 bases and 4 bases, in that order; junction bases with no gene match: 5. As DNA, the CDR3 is TGTGCCACCAGAAAGGGACAGGCTTACGAGCAGTACTTC. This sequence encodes CATRKGQAYEQYF.

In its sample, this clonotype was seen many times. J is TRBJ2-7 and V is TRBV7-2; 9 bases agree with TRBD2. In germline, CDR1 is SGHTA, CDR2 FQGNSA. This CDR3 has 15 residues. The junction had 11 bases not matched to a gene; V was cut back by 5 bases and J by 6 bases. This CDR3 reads CASSPGSGRLAEQYF. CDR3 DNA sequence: TGTGCCAGCAGCCCCGGGAGCGGGAGGTTGGCCGAGCAGTACTTC.

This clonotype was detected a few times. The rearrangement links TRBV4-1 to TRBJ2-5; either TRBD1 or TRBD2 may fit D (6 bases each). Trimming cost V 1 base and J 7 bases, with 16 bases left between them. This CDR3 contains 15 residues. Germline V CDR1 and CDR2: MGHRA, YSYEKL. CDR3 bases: TGCGCCAGCAGCCAAGCGCCCGGGGGCTCGGGGACCCAGTACTTC. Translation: CASSQAPGGSGTQYF.

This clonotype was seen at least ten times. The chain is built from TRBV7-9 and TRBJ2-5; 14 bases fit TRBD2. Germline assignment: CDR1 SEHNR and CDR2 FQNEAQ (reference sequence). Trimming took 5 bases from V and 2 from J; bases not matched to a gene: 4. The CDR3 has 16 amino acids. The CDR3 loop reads CASSPGLAGEQETQYF. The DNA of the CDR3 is TGTGCCAGCAGCCCGGGACTAGCGGGAGAACAAGAGACCCAGTACTTC.

CDR3 sequence: CASSLEGPTEAFF. The CDR3 bases are TGCGCCAGCAGCTTGGAGGGGCCCACTGAAGCTTTCTTT. The rearrangement joins TRBV5-1 to TRBJ1-1; a weak D match, TRBD1 (5 bases). This CDR3 spans 13 amino acids. Germline CDR1 and CDR2: SGHRS and YFSETQ. Trimming cost V 0 bases and J 4 bases, with 7 bases left between them.

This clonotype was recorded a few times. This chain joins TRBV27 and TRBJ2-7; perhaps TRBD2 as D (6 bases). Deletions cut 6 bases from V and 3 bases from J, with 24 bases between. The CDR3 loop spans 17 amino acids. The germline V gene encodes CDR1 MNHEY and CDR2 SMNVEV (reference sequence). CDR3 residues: CASSPRERRLGVYEQYF. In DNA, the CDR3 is TGTGCCAGCAGCCCACGGGAGCGGCGACTAGGGGTCTACGAGCAGTACTTC.

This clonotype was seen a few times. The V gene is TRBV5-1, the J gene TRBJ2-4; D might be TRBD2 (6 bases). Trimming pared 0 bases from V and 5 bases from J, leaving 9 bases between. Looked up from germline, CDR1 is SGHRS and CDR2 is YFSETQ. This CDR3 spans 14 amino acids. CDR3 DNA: TGCGCCAGCAGCTTGGCGGGGGAAGAAAACATTCAGTACTTC. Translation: CASSLAGEENIQYF.

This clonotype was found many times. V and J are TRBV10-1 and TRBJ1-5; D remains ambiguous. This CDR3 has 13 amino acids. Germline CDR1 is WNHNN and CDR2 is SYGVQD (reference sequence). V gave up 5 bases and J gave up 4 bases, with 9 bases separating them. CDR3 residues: CASSSAENQPQHF. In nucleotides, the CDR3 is TGCGCCAGCAGTTCGGCGGAAAATCAGCCCCAGCATTTT.

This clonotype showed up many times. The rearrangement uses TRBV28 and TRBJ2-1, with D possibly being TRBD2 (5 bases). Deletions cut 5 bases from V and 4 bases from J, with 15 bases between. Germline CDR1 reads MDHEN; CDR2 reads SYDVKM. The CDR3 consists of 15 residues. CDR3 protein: CASSPGNQDYNEQFF. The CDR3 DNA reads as TGTGCCAGCAGTCCCGGGAACCAGGATTACAATGAGCAGTTCTTC.

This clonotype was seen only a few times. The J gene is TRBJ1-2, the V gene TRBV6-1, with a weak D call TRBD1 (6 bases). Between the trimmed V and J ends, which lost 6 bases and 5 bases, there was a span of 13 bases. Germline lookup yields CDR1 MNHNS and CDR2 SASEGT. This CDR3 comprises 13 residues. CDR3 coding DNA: TGTGCCAGCAGAAACGAGGGGGGGTATGGCTACACCTTC. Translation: CASRNEGGYGYTF.

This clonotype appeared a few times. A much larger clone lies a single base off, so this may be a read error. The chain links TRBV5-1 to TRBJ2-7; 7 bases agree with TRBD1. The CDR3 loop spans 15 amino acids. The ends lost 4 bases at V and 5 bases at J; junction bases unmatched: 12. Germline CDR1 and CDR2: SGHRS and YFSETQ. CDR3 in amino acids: CASSSRQGIDHEQYF. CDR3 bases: TGCGCCAGCAGCAGCCGACAGGGCATAGATCACGAGCAGTACTTC.

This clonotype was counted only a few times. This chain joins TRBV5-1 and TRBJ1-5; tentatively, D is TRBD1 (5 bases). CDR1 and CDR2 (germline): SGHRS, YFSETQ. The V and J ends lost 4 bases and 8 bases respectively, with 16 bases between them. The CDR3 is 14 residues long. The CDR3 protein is CASSRDAQKEPQHF. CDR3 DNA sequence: TGCGCCAGCAGCAGGGACGCCCAAAAGGAGCCCCAGCATTTT.

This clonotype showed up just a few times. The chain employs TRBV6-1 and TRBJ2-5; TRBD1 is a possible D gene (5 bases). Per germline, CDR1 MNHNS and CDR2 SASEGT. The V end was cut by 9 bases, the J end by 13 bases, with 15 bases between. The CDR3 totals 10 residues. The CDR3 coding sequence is TGTGCCAGTGGGGCAGGAGTCTTGTACTTC. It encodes CASGAGVLYF.

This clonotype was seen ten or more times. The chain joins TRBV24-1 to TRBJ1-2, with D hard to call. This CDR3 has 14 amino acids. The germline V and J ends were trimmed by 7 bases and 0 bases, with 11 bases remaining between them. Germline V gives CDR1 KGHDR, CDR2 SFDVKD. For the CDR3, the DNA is TGTGCCACCAGCAGAGCCCCCCCTAACTATGGCTACACCTTC. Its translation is CATSRAPPNYGYTF.

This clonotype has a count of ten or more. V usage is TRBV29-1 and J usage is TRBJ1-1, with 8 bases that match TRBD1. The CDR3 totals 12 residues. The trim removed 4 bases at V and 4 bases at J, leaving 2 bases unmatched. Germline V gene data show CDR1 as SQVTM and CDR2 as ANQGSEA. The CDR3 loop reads CSVGQGSTEAFF. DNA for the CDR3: TGCAGCGTTGGACAGGGGAGCACTGAAGCTTTCTTT.

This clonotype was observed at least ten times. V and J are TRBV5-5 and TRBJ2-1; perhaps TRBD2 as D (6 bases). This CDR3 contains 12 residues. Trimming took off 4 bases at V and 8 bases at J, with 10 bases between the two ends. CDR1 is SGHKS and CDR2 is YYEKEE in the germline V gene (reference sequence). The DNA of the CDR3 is TGTGCCAGCAGCCCCGGAGGGCATGAGCAGTTCTTC. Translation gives CASSPGGHEQFF.

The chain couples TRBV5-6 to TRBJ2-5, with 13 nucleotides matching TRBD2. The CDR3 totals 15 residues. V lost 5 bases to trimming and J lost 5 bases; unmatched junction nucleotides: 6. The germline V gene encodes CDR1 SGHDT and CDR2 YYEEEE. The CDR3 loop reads CASRKETSGGETQYF. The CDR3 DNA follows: TGTGCCAGCAGAAAGGAGACTAGCGGGGGGGAGACCCAGTACTTC.

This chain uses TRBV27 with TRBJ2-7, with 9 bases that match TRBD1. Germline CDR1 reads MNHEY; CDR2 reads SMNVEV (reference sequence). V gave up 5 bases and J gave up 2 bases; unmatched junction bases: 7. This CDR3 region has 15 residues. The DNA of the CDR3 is TGTGCCAGCAGTAGGGACAGGGAGTTCCCCTACGAGCAGTACTTC. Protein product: CASSRDREFPYEQYF.

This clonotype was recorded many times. CDR3 DNA sequence: TGTGCCAGCAGCCACACAGGGGGCGCAACTAATGAAAAACTGTTTTTT. The encoded protein is CASSHTGGATNEKLFF. The gene calls are TRBV3-2 and TRBJ1-4; the D segment call TRBD1 is taken from the table without a DNA check. TRBV3-2 is described as a pseudogene. CDR3 length equals 16 residues.

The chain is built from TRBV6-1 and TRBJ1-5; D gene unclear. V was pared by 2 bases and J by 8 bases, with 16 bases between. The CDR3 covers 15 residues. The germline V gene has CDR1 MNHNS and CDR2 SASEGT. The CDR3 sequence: CASSEWAVWNKPQHF. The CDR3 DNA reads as TGTGCCAGCAGTGAATGGGCGGTGTGGAATAAGCCCCAGCATTTT.

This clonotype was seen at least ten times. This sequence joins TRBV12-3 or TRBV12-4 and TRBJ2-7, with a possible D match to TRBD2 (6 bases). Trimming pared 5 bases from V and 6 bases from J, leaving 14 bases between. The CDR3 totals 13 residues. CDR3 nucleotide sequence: TGTGCCAGCAGTGCCCCTAGCGTGGGCGAGCAGTACTTC. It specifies CASSAPSVGEQYF.

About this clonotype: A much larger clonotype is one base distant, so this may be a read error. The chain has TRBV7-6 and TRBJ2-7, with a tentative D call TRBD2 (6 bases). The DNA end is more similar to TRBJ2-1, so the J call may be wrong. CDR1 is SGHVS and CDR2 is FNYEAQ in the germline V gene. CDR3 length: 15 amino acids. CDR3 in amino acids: CASSRNEGLTYEQFF. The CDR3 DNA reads TGTGCCAGCAGCCGCAATGAAGGACTAACCTACGAGCAGTTCTTC.

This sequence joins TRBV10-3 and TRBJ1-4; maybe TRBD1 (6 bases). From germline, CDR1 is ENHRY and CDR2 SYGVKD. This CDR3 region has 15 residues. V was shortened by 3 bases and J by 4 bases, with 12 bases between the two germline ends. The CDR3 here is CAISDGGLINEKLFF. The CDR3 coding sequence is TGTGCCATCAGTGATGGGGGGCTTATTAATGAAAAACTGTTTTTT.